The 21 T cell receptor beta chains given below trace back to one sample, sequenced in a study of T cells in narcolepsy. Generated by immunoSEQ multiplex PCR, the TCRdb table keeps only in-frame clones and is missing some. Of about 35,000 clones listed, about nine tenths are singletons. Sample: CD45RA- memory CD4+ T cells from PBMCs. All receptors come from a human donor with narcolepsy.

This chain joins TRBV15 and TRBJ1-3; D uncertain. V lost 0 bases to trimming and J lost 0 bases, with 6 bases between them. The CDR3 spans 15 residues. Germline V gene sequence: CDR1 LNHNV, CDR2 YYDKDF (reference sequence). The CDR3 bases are TGTGCCACCAGCAGAGATGCGAACTCTGGAAACACCATATATTTT. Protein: CATSRDANSGNTIYF.

The CDR3, as DNA: TGTGCCAGCAGCCAGGGAGGTTTAAACACTGAAGCTTTCTTT. Translating gives CASSQGGLNTEAFF. The chain joins TRBV7-2 to TRBJ1-1, with a weak D call TRBD1 (5 bases). Trimming cost V 5 bases and J 2 bases, with 12 bases left between them. This CDR3 has 14 residues. The germline V gene encodes CDR1 SGHTA and CDR2 FQGNSA.

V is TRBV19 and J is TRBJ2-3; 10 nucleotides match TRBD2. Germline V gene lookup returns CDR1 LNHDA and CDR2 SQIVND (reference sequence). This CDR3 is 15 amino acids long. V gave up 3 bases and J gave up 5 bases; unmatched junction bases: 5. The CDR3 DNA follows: TGTGCCAGTAGTATCTATACTAGCGGGGAAGATACGCAGTATTTT. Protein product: CASSIYTSGEDTQYF.

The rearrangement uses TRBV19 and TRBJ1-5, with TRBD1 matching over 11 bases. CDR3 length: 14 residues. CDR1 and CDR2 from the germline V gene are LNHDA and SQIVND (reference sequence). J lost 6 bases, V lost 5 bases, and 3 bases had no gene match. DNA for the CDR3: TGTGCCAGTAGTCCTGGGACAGGGGGTCAGCCCCAGCATTTT. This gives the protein CASSPGTGGQPQHF.

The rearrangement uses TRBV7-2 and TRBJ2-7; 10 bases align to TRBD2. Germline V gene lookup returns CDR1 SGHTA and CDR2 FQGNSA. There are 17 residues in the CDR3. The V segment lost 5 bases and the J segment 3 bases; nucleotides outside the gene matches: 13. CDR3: CASSPPWSSGRGYEQYF. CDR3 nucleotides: TGTGCCAGCAGCCCCCCATGGTCCAGCGGGAGGGGCTACGAGCAGTACTTC.

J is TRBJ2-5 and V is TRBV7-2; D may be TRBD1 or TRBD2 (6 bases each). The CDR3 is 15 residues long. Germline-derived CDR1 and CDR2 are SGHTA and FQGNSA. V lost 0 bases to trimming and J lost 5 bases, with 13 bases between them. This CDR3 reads CASSLAGGGAETQYF. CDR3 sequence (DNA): TGTGCCAGCAGCTTAGCGGGGGGCGGGGCGGAGACCCAGTACTTC.

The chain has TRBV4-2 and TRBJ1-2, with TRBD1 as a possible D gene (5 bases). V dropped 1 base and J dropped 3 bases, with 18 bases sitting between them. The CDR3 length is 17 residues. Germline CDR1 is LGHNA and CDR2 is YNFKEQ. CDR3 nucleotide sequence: TGTGCCAGCAGCCAAGTTGCAGGGTCCTATGTAGACTATGGCTACACCTTC. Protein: CASSQVAGSYVDYGYTF.

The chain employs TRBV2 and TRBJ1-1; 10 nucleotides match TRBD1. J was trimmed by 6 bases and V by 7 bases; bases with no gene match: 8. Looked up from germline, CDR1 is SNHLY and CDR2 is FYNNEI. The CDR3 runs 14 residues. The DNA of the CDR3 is TGTGCCAGCATTCGGACAGGGGGAGACTCTGAAGCTTTCTTT. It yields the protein CASIRTGGDSEAFF.

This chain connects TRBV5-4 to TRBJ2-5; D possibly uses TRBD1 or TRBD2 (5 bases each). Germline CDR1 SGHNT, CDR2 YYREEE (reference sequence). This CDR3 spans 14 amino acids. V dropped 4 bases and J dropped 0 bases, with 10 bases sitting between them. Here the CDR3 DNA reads TGTGCCAGCAGCCCGGGACCAAACCAAGAGACCCAGTACTTC. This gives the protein CASSPGPNQETQYF.

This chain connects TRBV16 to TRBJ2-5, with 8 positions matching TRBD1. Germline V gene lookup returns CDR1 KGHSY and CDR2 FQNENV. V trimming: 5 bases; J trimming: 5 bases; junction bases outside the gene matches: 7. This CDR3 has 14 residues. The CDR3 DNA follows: TGTGCCAGCAGCGACAGGGGAGGCTCGGAGACCCAGTACTTC. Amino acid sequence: CASSDRGGSETQYF.

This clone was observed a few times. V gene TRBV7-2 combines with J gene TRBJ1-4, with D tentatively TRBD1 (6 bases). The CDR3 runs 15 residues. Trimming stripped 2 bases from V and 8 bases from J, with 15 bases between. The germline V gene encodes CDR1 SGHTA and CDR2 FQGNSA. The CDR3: CASSLKLVRGEKLFF. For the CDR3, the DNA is TGTGCCAGCAGCTTAAAGTTGGTCAGGGGAGAAAAACTGTTTTTT.

Here the CDR3 DNA reads TGCGCCAGCAGCTTCCCGGGACTAGCGGGAGGAAGTCCGTTCTTC. This codes for CASSFPGLAGGSPFF. The rearrangement joins TRBV5-1 to TRBJ2-1; 15 nucleotides match TRBD2. The J segment lost 15 bases and the V segment lost 2 bases, leaving 9 bases of the junction unmatched. This CDR3 contains 15 residues. Germline V gene sequence: CDR1 SGHRS, CDR2 YFSETQ.

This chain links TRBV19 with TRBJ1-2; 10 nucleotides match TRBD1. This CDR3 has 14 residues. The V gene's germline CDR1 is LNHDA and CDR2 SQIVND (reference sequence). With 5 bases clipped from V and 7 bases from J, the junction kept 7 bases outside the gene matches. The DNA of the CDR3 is TGTGCCAGTAGTGGGGGACAGGGGACCTTTGGCTACACCTTC. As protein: CASSGGQGTFGYTF.

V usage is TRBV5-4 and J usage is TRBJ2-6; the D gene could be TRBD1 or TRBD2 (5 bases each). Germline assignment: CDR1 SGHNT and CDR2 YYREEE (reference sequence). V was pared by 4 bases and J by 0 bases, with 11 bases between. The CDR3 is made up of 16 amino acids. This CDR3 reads CASSAGTPSGANVLTF. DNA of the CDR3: TGTGCCAGCAGCGCCGGGACCCCCTCTGGGGCCAACGTCCTGACTTTC.

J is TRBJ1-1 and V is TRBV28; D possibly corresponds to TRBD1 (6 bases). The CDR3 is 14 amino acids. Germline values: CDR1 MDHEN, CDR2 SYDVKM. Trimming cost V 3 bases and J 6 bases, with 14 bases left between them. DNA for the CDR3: TGTGCCAGCAGTTTCGGGGGCGGGTCTTCTGAAGCTTTCTTT. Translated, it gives CASSFGGGSSEAFF.

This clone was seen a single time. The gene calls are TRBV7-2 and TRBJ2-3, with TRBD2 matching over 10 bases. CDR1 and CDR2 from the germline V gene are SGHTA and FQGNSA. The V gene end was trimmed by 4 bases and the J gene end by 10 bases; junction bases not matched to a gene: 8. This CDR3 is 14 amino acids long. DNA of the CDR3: TGTGCCAGCAGCTCGGGGGGGACTAGCGTTGCGCAGTATTTT. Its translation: CASSSGGTSVAQYF.

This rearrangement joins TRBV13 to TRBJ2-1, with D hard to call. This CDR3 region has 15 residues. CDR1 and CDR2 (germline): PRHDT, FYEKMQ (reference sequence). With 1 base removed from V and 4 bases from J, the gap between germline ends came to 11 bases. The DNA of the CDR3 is TGTGCCAGCAGCTTAGAACCAAACACATACAATGAGCAGTTCTTC. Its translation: CASSLEPNTYNEQFF.

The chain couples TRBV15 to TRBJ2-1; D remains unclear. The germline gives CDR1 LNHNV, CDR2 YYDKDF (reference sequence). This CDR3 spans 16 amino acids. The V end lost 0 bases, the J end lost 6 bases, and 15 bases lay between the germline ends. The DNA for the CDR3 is TGTGCCACCAGCAGAGATCGGCTAGTTAGAGGCAATGAGCAGTTCTTC. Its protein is CATSRDRLVRGNEQFF.

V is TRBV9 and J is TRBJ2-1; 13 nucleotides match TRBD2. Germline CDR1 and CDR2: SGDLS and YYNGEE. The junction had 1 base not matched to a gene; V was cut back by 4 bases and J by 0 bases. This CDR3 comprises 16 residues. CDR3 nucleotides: TGTGCCAGCAGCAGGACTAGCGGGAGCTCCTACAATGAGCAGTTCTTC. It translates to CASSRTSGSSYNEQFF.

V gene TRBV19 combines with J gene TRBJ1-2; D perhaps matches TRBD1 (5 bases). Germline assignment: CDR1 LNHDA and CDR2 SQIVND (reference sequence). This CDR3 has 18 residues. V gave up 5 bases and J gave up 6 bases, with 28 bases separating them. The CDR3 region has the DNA TGTGCCAGTAGTGTCGGGCTGGCCCGGGGCAATCCCCGCAATGGCTACACCTTC. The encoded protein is CASSVGLARGNPRNGYTF.

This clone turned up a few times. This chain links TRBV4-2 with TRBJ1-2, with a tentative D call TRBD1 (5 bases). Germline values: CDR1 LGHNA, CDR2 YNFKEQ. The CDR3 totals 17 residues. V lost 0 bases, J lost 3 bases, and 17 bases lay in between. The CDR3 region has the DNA TGTGCCAGCAGCCAAGATTGGATGGCAGGGTCCTACTATGGCTACACCTTC. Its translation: CASSQDWMAGSYYGYTF.